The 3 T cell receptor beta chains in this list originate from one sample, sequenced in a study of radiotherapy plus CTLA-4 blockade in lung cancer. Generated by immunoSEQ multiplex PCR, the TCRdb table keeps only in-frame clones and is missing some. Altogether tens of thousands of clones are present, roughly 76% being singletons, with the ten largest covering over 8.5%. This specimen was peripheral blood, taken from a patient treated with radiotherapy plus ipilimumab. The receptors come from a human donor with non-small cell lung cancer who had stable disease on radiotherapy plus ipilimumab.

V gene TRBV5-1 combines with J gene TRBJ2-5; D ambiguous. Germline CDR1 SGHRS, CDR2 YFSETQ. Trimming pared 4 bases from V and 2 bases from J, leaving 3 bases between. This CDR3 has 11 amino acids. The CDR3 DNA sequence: TGCGCCAGCAGCCTTCAAGAGACCCAGTACTTC. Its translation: CASSLQETQYF.

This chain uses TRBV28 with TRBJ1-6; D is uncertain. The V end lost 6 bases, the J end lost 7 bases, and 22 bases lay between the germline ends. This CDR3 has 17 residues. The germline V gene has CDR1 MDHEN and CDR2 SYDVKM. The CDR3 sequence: CASSGDNRWYANSPLHF. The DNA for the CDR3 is TGTGCCAGCAGCGGTGACAATAGGTGGTACGCGAATTCACCCCTCCACTTT.

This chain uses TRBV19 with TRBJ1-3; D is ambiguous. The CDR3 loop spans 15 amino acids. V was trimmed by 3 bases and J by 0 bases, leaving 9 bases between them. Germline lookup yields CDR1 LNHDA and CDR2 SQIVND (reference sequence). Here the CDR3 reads CASSISGDSGNTIYF. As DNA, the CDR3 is TGTGCCAGTAGTATTTCAGGAGACTCTGGAAACACCATATATTTT.